One and the same sample provided the 16 T cell receptor beta chains below, sequenced in a study of graft-versus-host responses after intestinal transplantation. The antigens of these receptors remain unknown. The table came from immunoSEQ multiplex PCR; TCRdb's copy has only in-frame clones and leaves some out. The sample consists of around 99,000 clones, over 80% of them appearing once. The sample in question was unstimulated CD4+ T cells sorted from spleen or lymph node cells, obtained before transplant. The receptors were gathered from a human donor who was the organ donor for an intestinal transplant.

The chain carries TRBV5-1 and TRBJ1-1; D remains unclear. Between the trimmed V and J ends, which lost 4 bases and 8 bases, there was a span of 15 bases. This CDR3 is built from 13 residues. Germline CDR1 is SGHRS and CDR2 is YFSETQ. CDR3 coding DNA: TGCGCCAGCAGCCCCCTCGGTCCAGGAGAAGCTTTCTTT. It translates to CASSPLGPGEAFF.

The gene calls are TRBV15 and TRBJ1-2, with no clear D. The length of the CDR3 is 12 residues. V was trimmed by 0 bases and J by 6 bases, leaving 5 bases between them. Germline V gives CDR1 LNHNV, CDR2 YYDKDF (reference sequence). The CDR3 DNA reads TGTGCCACCAGCAGAGATAGGCATGGCTACACCTTC. Its protein product is CATSRDRHGYTF. Drawing the rest from reference TRBV15 and TRBJ1-2, the complete variable domain is DAMVIQNPRYQVTQFGKPVTLSCSQTLNHNVMYWYQQKSSQAPKLLFHYYDKDFNNEADTPDNFQSRRPNTSFCFLDIRSPGLGDTAMYLCATSRDRHGYTFGSGTRLTVV.

J is TRBJ2-1 and V is TRBV6-1; perhaps TRBD2 as D (6 bases). This CDR3 region has 15 residues. CDR1 and CDR2 from the germline V gene are MNHNS and SASEGT. Trimming removed 4 bases from V and 1 base from J, with 11 bases in between. Here the CDR3 reads CASSVLAPSYNEQFF. CDR3 DNA sequence: TGTGCCAGCAGTGTCCTAGCGCCTTCCTACAATGAGCAGTTCTTC.

J is TRBJ1-2 and V is TRBV5-6; D is unresolved. V was trimmed by 0 bases and J by 2 bases, leaving 5 bases between them. The CDR3 covers 13 residues. Germline V CDR1 and CDR2: SGHDT, YYEEEE. The CDR3 DNA reads as TGTGCCAGCAGCTTGGGGCGGAACTATGGCTACACCTTC. Translation gives CASSLGRNYGYTF.

The genes are TRBV11-3 and TRBJ2-5; a possible D gene is TRBD2 (6 bases). CDR1 and CDR2 from the germline V gene are SGHNT and YENEEA. V lost 4 bases and J lost 1, with 13 bases in between. The CDR3 is 15 residues long. In DNA, the CDR3 is TGTGCCAGCAGCTCTAAGCGGGCCCCCCAAGAGACCCAGTACTTC. The encoded protein is CASSSKRAPQETQYF. Drawing the rest from reference TRBV11-3 and TRBJ2-5, the complete variable domain is EAGVVQSPRYKIIEKKQPVAFWCNPISGHNTLYWYLQNLGQGPELLIRYENEEAVDDSQLPKDRFSAERLKGVDSTLKIQPAELGDSAVYLCASSSKRAPQETQYFGPGTRLLVL.

About this clone: Other DNA sequences from this sample encode an identical CDR3 as well. The J gene is TRBJ1-1, the V gene TRBV19, with a weak D call TRBD1 (6 bases). Trimming stripped 3 bases from V and 0 bases from J, with 8 bases between. The CDR3 spans 14 residues. CDR1 LNHDA and CDR2 SQIVND come from the germline V gene (reference sequence). CDR3 bases: TGTGCCAGTAGTATCGGGGGCTTGAACACTGAAGCTTTCTTT. This gives the protein CASSIGGLNTEAFF.

The rearrangement uses TRBV2 and TRBJ2-5; 8 bases are a match to TRBD2. TRBJ2-7 matches the DNA end more closely, so the J call is doubtful. Per germline, CDR1 SNHLY and CDR2 FYNNEI. The CDR3 consists of 16 residues. The CDR3 coding sequence is TGTGCCAGCAGAGCCTTCACTAGCGGTGAGACTTACGAGCAGTACTTC. This translates into CASRAFTSGETYEQYF.

This clone appeared a few times. V is TRBV7-2 and J is TRBJ1-2; D gene uncertain. Germline-derived CDR1 and CDR2 are SGHTA and FQGNSA. V was pared by 1 base and J by 4 bases, with 4 bases between. The CDR3 is 12 residues long. The CDR3 nucleotides are TGTGCCAGCAGCTTAGGTACCTATGGCTACACCTTC. Translated: CASSLGTYGYTF.

The chain employs TRBV6-1 and TRBJ2-5, with 8 bases identical to TRBD1. V was pared by 0 bases and J by 7 bases, with 16 bases of the junction left unmatched. The CDR3 has 18 residues. The germline gives CDR1 MNHNS, CDR2 SASEGT. The CDR3 region is CASSEAPPGDRLRGTQYF. The CDR3 coding sequence is TGTGCCAGCAGTGAAGCTCCGCCCGGGGACAGGTTGAGGGGGACCCAGTACTTC.

The J gene is TRBJ1-5, the V gene TRBV6-1, with 7 bases lining up with TRBD1. The junction had 13 bases not matched to a gene; V was cut back by 8 bases and J by 6 bases. The CDR3 is 15 residues long. Germline V lookup: CDR1 MNHNS, CDR2 SASEGT. This chain's CDR3 is CASGLRGQQRQPQHF. The CDR3 DNA reads TGTGCCAGCGGTTTAAGGGGGCAGCAGCGTCAGCCCCAGCATTTT.

The chain uses TRBV9 and TRBJ2-1, with D possibly being TRBD1 (5 bases). The length of the CDR3 is 14 residues. Trimming shortened V by 3 bases and J by 2 bases, and 9 bases separated the two germline ends. The germline V gene encodes CDR1 SGDLS and CDR2 YYNGEE. The CDR3 sequence is CASSEAGPYNEQFF. DNA for the CDR3: TGTGCCAGCAGCGAGGCAGGGCCCTACAATGAGCAGTTCTTC.

This chain joins TRBV7-2 and TRBJ1-1; D not resolved. The CDR3 runs 14 residues. V was clipped by 2 bases and J by 1 base, with 8 bases between them. Germline V gene lookup returns CDR1 SGHTA and CDR2 FQGNSA. CDR3 in DNA: TGTGCCAGCAGCTTAATGAGAGGGAACACTGAAGCTTTCTTT. Translated, it gives CASSLMRGNTEAFF.

The chain joins TRBV5-1 to TRBJ1-1; 10 bases are shared with TRBD1. The junction had 6 bases not matched to a gene; V was cut back by 4 bases and J by 0 bases. The CDR3 length is 16 residues. The germline V gene encodes CDR1 SGHRS and CDR2 YFSETQ. The CDR3 nucleotides read TGCGCCAGCAGCACCCGGGACAGGGGCTTGAACACTGAAGCTTTCTTT. Encoded protein: CASSTRDRGLNTEAFF.

This sequence joins TRBV12-5 and TRBJ2-7; TRBD1 matches at 10 bases. The CDR3 consists of 14 residues. V was clipped by 1 base and J by 4 bases; unmatched bases: 1. Per the germline V gene, CDR1 is LGHNT and CDR2 is FRNRAP. The CDR3 region is CASGLGQGAYEQYF. The CDR3 DNA sequence: TGTGCTAGTGGTTTGGGACAGGGGGCGTACGAGCAGTACTTC.

The gene calls are TRBV6-5 and TRBJ1-6; TRBD1 matches at 7 bases. CDR3 length: 15 residues. V trimming: 6 bases; J trimming: 5 bases; junction bases outside the gene matches: 7. Germline assignment: CDR1 MNHEY and CDR2 SVGAGI. The CDR3 sequence is CASRSPRGDNSPLHF. The CDR3 bases are TGTGCCAGCAGGTCCCCCAGGGGGGATAATTCACCCCTCCACTTT.

Only one count was recorded for this clone. This chain uses TRBV7-9 with TRBJ2-1; D unclear. V was clipped by 5 bases and J by 8 bases, with 22 bases between them. The V gene's germline CDR1 is SEHNR and CDR2 FQNEAQ (reference sequence). This CDR3 is 16 amino acids long. DNA of the CDR3: TGTGCCAGCAGCCCACGTCTGGCTCATAATATCTATGAGCAGTTCTTC. Its protein is CASSPRLAHNIYEQFF.